A selection of T cell receptor beta chains follows, all from one sample in a study of blood T cells in healthy people across ages. TCRdb reanalysed the 5' RACE reads using MiXCR and keeps one entry per CDR3 protein. The sample has around 940,000 distinct CDR3 sequences; roughly 51% are singletons. Sequences were obtained from blood. The receptors stem from a woman aged 60-70 years in good health. Both conserved end residues are part of each CDR3. The D gene is left open where the match is weak. Size is stated for part of the rows, as once, few or many counts, or as a class when the clone is expanded.

size: -; J: TRBJ2-1; D: -; V: TRBV14; DNA: TGTGCCAGCAGCCAGACTAGTCCCAATGAGCAGTTCTTC; CDR3: CASSQTSPNEQFF
size: -; J: TRBJ1-1; D: TRBD1; V: TRBV5-1; DNA: TGCGCCAGCAGCTTGGCTACCGGGACAGGGAACACTGAAGCTTTCTTT; CDR3: CASSLATGTGNTEAFF
size: -; J: TRBJ2-1; D: TRBD2; V: TRBV20-1; DNA: TGCAGCGGTTGGGGGTTAGGTAGCGGGAATGGAAATGAGCAGTTCTTC; CDR3: CSGWGLGSGNGNEQFF
size: -; J: TRBJ1-5; D: -; V: TRBV6-2/TRBV6-3; DNA: TGTGCCAGCAGTGATACATTGGTAGTGGGCAATCAGCCCCAGCATTTT; CDR3: CASSDTLVVGNQPQHF
size: -; J: TRBJ2-3; D: TRBD1; V: TRBV9; DNA: TGTGCCAGCAGCGTAGGGGACAGGGGGACAGATACGCAGTATTTT; CDR3: CASSVGDRGTDTQYF
size: -; J: TRBJ2-7; D: TRBD2; V: TRBV20-1; DNA: TGCAGTGCTAGAGACGGGACTAGCCCCTACGAGCAGTACTTC; CDR3: CSARDGTSPYEQYF
size: -; J: TRBJ2-1; D: -; V: TRBV20-1; DNA: TGCAGTGCTTGGTTAGCCCCCTACAATGAGCAGTTCTTC; CDR3: CSAWLAPYNEQFF
size: few; J: TRBJ2-3; D: -; V: TRBV7-8; DNA: TGTGCCAGCAGCTACGGGGGGCGAAAAGATACGCAGTATTTT; CDR3: CASSYGGRKDTQYF
size: -; J: TRBJ2-7; D: TRBD1; V: TRBV7-2; DNA: TGTGCCAGCAGCTTAATGAGGACAGGTCTTTACGAGCAGTACTTC; CDR3: CASSLMRTGLYEQYF
size: -; J: TRBJ2-7; D: -; V: TRBV5-1; DNA: TGCGCCAGCAGCTTGGGCAGTGAGACCTACGAGCAGTACTTC; CDR3: CASSLGSETYEQYF
size: -; J: TRBJ2-1; D: -; V: TRBV28; DNA: TGTGCCAGCAGTCTGCGACAGTTTGAGCAGTTCTTC; CDR3: CASSLRQFEQFF
size: -; J: TRBJ2-3; D: -; V: TRBV4-3; DNA: TGCGCCAGCAGCCAAGAAGGGGCCCCTACAGATACGCAGTATTTT; CDR3: CASSQEGAPTDTQYF
size: -; J: TRBJ2-2; D: -; V: TRBV9; DNA: TGTGCCAGCGGGAAGGGATTCTCGAACACCGGGGAGCTGTTTTTT; CDR3: CASGKGFSNTGELFF
size: -; J: TRBJ1-2; D: TRBD1; V: TRBV20-1; DNA: TGCAGTGCTAGAAGGACAGGGCTCTATGGCTACACCTTC; CDR3: CSARRTGLYGYTF
size: -; J: TRBJ2-5; D: -; V: TRBV20-1; DNA: TGCAGTGCTAATCATTGGGAGACCCAGTACTTC; CDR3: CSANHWETQYF
size: few; J: TRBJ1-2; D: -; V: TRBV6-5; DNA: TGTGCCAGCAGTTACAAAGGGCGGGCTATGGGGAGTAGCTACACCTTC; CDR3: CASSYKGRAMGSSYTF
size: -; J: TRBJ2-3; D: TRBD2; V: TRBV7-9; DNA: TGTGCCAGCAGTAACACCGGGCTAGCGGACACAGATACGCAGTATTTT; CDR3: CASSNTGLADTDTQYF
size: -; J: TRBJ2-7; D: TRBD2; V: TRBV27; DNA: TGTGCCAGCAGTAACTTACTAGCGGGGTCCTACGAGCAGTACTTC; CDR3: CASSNLLAGSYEQYF
size: -; J: TRBJ2-1; D: -; V: TRBV7-9; DNA: TGTGCCAGCAGCCGACTCGACCACGGTAATGAGCAGTTCTTC; CDR3: CASSRLDHGNEQFF
size: -; J: TRBJ2-5; D: -; V: TRBV2; DNA: TGTGCCAGCAGTGAATGGAGGACAGGGTCTAAAGCGGGAGGAGTGACCCAGTACTTC; CDR3: CASSEWRTGSKAGGVTQYF
size: few; J: TRBJ2-7; D: -; V: TRBV11-2; DNA: TGTGCCAGCAGCGTACTCAGGGTCTTGCACGAGCAGTACTTC; CDR3: CASSVLRVLHEQYF
size: -; J: TRBJ2-1; D: -; V: TRBV20-1; DNA: TGCAGTGCTAGAGATCCAGGGGTCTGGACTAGGGGTGAGCAGTTCTTC; CDR3: CSARDPGVWTRGEQFF
size: -; J: TRBJ2-5; D: -; V: TRBV28; DNA: TGTGCCAGCAGGGTAATTCGGGAGACCCAGTACTTC; CDR3: CASRVIRETQYF
size: few; J: TRBJ2-3; D: TRBD2; V: TRBV6-5; DNA: TGTGCCAGCAGATGGACTAGCGGGAGCCCAGATACGCAGTATTTT; CDR3: CASRWTSGSPDTQYF
size: -; J: TRBJ1-2; D: -; V: TRBV12-3/TRBV12-4; DNA: TGTGCCAGCGGCGACAGTTCTAACTATGGCTACACCTTC; CDR3: CASGDSSNYGYTF
size: -; J: TRBJ1-2; D: -; V: TRBV2; DNA: TGTGCCAGCACATCCCGCGGGGGCAACTATGGCTACACCTTC; CDR3: CASTSRGGNYGYTF
size: -; J: TRBJ2-7; D: TRBD2; V: TRBV13; DNA: TGTGCCAGCACCGAGAGGGGAGGGGCATACGAGCAGTACTTC; CDR3: CASTERGGAYEQYF
size: -; J: TRBJ1-1; D: -; V: TRBV30; DNA: TGTGCCTGGACGAGAGGGGGAACTATGAACACTGAAGCTTTCTTT; CDR3: CAWTRGGTMNTEAFF
size: -; J: TRBJ1-2; D: TRBD1; V: TRBV12-3/TRBV12-4; DNA: TGTGCCTGCACCCCAGGAAAGACAGGGTACTATGGCTACACCTTC; CDR3: CACTPGKTGYYGYTF
size: -; J: TRBJ1-1; D: -; V: TRBV28; DNA: TGTGCCAGCACCTCCGTCGGGGCAGGGTTATCTGAAGCTTTCTTT; CDR3: CASTSVGAGLSEAFF
size: -; J: TRBJ2-5; D: TRBD2; V: TRBV28; DNA: TGTGCCAGCAGTCCCAAGCGGGGGACCCAGTACTTC; CDR3: CASSPKRGTQYF
size: -; J: TRBJ1-2; D: -; V: TRBV29-1; DNA: TGCAGCGTCCTAGGGGGCTATGGCTACACCTTC; CDR3: CSVLGGYGYTF
size: -; J: TRBJ1-6; D: -; V: TRBV4-2; DNA: TGTGCCAGCAGCCAAGCAGTTTCGGGCTCACCCCTCCACTTT; CDR3: CASSQAVSGSPLHF
size: -; J: TRBJ1-4; D: -; V: TRBV7-9; DNA: TGTGCCAGCAGCTCCGTGGGCCATGAAAAACTGTTTTTT; CDR3: CASSSVGHEKLFF
size: -; J: TRBJ2-1; D: -; V: TRBV28; DNA: TGTGCCAGCAGTTTGACAGCCTCCTACAATGAGCAGTTCTTC; CDR3: CASSLTASYNEQFF
size: -; J: TRBJ2-5; D: -; V: TRBV3-1; DNA: TGTGCCGGTGGAAAAGGGGGAACTGGGGGAGAGACCCAGTACTTC; CDR3: CAGGKGGTGGETQYF
size: few; J: TRBJ2-5; D: -; V: TRBV7-2; DNA: TGTGCCAGCAGCTTAGCGGGGGCCTCGGGCCGGGAAGAGCAGTACTTC; CDR3: CASSLAGASGREEQYF